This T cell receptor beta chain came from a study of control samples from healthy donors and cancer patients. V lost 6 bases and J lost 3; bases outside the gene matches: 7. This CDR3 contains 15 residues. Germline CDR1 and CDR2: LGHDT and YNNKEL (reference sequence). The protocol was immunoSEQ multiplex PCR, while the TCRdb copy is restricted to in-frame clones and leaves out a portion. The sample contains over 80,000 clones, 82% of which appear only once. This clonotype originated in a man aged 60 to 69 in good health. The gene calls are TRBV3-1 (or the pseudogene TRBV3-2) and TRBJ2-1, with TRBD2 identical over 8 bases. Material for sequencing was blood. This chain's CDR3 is CASRHGGGIYNEQFF. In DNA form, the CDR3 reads TGTGCCAGCAGACACGGGGGGGGAATCTACAATGAGCAGTTCTTC.